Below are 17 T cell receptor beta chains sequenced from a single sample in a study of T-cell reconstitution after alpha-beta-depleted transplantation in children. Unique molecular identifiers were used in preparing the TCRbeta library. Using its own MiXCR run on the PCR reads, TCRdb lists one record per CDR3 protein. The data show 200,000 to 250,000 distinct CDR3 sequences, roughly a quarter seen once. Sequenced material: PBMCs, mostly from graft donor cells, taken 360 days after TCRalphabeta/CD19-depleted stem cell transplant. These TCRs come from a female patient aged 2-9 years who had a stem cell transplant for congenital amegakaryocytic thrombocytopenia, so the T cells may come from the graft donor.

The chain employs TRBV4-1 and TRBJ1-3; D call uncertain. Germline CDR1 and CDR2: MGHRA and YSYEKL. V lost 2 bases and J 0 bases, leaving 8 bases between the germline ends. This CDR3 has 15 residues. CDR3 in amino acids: CASSQSRASGNTIYF. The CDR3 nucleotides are TGCGCCAGCAGCCAATCTAGGGCCTCTGGAAACACCATATATTTT.

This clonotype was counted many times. CDR3 sequence (DNA): TGTGCCAGCAGTTTACAGGGTATCGAGACCCAGTACTTC. Translating it yields CASSLQGIETQYF. The rearrangement uses TRBV12-3 or TRBV12-4 and TRBJ2-5; a weak D match, TRBD1 (5 bases). V dropped 2 bases and J dropped 5 bases, with 9 bases sitting between them. The CDR3 length is 13 residues.

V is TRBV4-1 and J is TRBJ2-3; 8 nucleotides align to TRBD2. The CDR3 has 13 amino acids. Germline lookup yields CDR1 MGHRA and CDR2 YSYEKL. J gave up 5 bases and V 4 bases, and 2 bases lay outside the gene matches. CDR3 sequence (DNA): TGCGCCAGCAGCCTACGGGGGGGAGATACGCAGTATTTT. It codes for CASSLRGGDTQYF.

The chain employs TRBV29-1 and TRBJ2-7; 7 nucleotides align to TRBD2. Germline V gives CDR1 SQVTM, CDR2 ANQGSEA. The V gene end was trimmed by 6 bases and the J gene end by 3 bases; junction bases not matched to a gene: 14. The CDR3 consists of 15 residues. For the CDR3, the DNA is TGCAGCGTGGGGGGGACCAGGGAGGCCCTCTACGAGCAGTACTTC. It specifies CSVGGTREALYEQYF.

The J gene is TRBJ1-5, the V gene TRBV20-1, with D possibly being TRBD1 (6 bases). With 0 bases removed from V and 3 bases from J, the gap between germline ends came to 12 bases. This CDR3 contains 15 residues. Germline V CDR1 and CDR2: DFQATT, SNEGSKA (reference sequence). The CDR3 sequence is CSARDPGVFNQPQHF. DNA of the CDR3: TGCAGTGCTAGAGACCCAGGGGTCTTCAATCAGCCCCAGCATTTT.

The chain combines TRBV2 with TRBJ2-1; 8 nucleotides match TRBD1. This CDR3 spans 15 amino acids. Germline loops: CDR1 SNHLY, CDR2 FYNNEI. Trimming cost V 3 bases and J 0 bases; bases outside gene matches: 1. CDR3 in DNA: TGTGCCAGCAGTGAGGACAGGGACTCCTACAATGAGCAGTTCTTC. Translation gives CASSEDRDSYNEQFF.

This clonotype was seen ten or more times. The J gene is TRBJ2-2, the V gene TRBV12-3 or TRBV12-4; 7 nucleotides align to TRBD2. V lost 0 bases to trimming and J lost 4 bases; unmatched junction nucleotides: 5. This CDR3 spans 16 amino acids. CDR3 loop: CASSLALSSGTGELFF. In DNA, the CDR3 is TGTGCCAGCAGTTTAGCGCTATCTAGCGGCACCGGGGAGCTGTTTTTT.

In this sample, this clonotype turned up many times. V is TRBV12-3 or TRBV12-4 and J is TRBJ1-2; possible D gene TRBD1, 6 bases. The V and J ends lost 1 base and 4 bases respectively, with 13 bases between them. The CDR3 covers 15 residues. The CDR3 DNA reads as TGTGCCAGCAGTTTAGGGTTCGGGGGCTCCTATGGCTACACCTTC. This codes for CASSLGFGGSYGYTF.

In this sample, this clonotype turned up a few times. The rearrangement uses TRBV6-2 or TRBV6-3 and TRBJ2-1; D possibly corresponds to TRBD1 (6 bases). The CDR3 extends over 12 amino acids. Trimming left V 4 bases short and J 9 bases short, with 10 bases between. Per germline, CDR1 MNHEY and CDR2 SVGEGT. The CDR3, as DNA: TGTGCCAGCAGTTCCGAGGACAGTGAGCAGTTCTTC. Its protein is CASSSEDSEQFF.

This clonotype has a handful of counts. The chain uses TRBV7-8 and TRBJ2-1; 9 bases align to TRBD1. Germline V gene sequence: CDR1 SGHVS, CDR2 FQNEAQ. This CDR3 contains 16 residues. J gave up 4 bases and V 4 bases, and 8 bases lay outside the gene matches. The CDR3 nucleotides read TGTGCCAGCAGCTACGCTGGGGGACAGGGTTACAATGAGCAGTTCTTC. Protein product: CASSYAGGQGYNEQFF.

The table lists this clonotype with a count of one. CDR3 nucleotides: TGTGCCAGCAGCACCGGGACAACGAACACCGGGGAGCTGTTTTTT. Its protein is CASSTGTTNTGELFF. The chain joins TRBV7-9 to TRBJ2-2, with D perhaps TRBD1 (6 bases). There are 15 residues in the CDR3. CDR1 is SEHNR, CDR2 FQNEAQ, per germline (reference sequence). Trimming stripped 5 bases from V and 0 bases from J, with 10 bases between.

The CDR3: CASSPNEVSNQPQHF. CDR3 DNA sequence: TGCGCCAGCAGCCCCAATGAAGTGAGCAATCAGCCCCAGCATTTT. The chain uses TRBV4-1 and TRBJ1-5; D is unresolved. Germline V gene lookup returns CDR1 MGHRA and CDR2 YSYEKL. The CDR3 covers 15 residues. Trimming pared 4 bases from V and 1 base from J, leaving 11 bases between.

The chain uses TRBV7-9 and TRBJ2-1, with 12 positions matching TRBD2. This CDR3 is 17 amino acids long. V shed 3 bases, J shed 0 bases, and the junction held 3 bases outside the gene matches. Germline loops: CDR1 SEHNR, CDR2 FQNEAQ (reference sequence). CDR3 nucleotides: TGTGCCAGCAGCTTTCTAGCGGGGGGGCACTCCTACAATGAGCAGTTCTTC. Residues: CASSFLAGGHSYNEQFF.

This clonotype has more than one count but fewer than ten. The CDR3 protein is CASSLLGEDYGYTF. CDR3 coding DNA: TGCGCCAGCAGCTTGTTAGGGGAAGATTATGGCTACACCTTC. The J gene is TRBJ1-2, the V gene TRBV5-1; maybe TRBD1 (5 bases). The CDR3 loop spans 14 amino acids. Trimming cost V 1 base and J 5 bases, with 12 bases left between them. Germline CDR1 and CDR2: SGHRS and YFSETQ.

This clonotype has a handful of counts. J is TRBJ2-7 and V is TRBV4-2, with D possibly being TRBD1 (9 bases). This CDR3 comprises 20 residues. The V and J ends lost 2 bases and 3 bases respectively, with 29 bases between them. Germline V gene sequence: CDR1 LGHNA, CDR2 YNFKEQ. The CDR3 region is CASSQRLRDRASLADYEQYF. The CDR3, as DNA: TGTGCCAGCAGCCAACGCCTCCGGGACAGGGCGTCACTAGCGGACTACGAGCAGTACTTC.

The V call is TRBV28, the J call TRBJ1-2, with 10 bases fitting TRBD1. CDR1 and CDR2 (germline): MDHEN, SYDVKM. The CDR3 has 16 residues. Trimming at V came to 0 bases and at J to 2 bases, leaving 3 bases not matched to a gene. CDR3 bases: TGTGCCAGCAGTTTATGGACAGGGGGCTTAAACTATGGCTACACCTTC. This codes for CASSLWTGGLNYGYTF.

CDR3 region: CASSWATSWQETQYF. CDR3 sequence (DNA): TGTGCCAGCAGCTGGGCGACTAGCTGGCAGGAGACCCAGTACTTC. V and J are TRBV5-4 and TRBJ2-5; 7 nucleotides align to TRBD2. Germline-derived CDR1 and CDR2 are SGHNT and YYREEE (reference sequence). Germline trimming cut 3 bases from V and 5 bases from J; bases unmatched to any gene: 10. This CDR3 spans 15 amino acids.